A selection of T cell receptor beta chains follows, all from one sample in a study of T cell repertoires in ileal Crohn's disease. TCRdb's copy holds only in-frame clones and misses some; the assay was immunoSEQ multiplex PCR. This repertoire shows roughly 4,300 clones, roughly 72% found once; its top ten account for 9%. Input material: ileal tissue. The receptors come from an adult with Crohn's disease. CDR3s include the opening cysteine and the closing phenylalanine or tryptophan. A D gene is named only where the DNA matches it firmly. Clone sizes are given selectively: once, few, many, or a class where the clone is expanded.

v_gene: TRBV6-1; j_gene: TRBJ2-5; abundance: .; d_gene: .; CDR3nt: TGTGCCAGCAGTGAAGGTATCAGTTACAGGTCTTGGGAGACCCAGTACTTC; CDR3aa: CASSEGISYRSWETQYF
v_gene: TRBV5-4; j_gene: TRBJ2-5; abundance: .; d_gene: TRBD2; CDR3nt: TGTGCCAGCAGTATACTAGCGGGGGCCGTTCAAGAGACCCAGTACTTC; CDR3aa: CASSILAGAVQETQYF
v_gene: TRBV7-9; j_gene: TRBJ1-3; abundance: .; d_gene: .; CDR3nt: TGTGCCAGCGGGATCCCAGGGTCTGGAAACACCATATATTTT; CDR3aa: CASGIPGSGNTIYF
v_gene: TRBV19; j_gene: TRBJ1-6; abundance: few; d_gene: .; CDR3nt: TGTGCCAGTAGTATAGAAAGATATAATTCACCCCTCCACTTT; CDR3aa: CASSIERYNSPLHF
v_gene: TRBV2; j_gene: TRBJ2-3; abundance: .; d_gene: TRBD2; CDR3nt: TGTGCCAGCAGTGAGTTTGGGACTAGCGGAACTCGGGGAGATACGCAGTATTTT; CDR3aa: CASSEFGTSGTRGDTQYF
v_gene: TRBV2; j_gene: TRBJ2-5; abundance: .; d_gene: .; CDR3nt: TGTGCCAGCAGTGCAGGACTTATGGGGACCCAGTACTTC; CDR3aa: CASSAGLMGTQYF
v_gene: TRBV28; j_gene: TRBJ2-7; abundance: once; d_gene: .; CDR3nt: TGTGCCAGCACCGCGGGCCCTTCCGAGCAGTACTTC; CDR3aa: CASTAGPSEQYF
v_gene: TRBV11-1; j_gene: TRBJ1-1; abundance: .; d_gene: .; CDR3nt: TGTGCCAGCAGCTTAGGCAGGGACACTGAAGCTTTCTTT; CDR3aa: CASSLGRDTEAFF
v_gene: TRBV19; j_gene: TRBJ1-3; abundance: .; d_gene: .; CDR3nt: TGTGCCAGTAGCCTGTCCCCGGTCCTAGAGCCTGGAAACACCATATATTTT; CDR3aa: CASSLSPVLEPGNTIYF
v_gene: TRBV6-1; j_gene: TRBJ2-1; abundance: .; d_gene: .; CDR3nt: TGTGCCAGCAGTGAAATCGCAGGGGTCGGCAATGAGCAGTTCTTC; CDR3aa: CASSEIAGVGNEQFF
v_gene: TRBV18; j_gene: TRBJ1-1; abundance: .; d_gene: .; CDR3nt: TGTGCCAGCTCAATTACGGACACTGAAGCTTTCTTT; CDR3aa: CASSITDTEAFF
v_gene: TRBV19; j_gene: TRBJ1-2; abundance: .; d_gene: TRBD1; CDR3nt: TGTGCCAGTAGTTCCCAGGGGGCAGTCCCCTATGGCTACACCTTC; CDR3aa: CASSSQGAVPYGYTF
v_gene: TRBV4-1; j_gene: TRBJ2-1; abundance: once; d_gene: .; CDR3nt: TGCGCCAGCAGCCAATTCAGCGATCGGGCTTATTACAATGAGCAGTTCTTC; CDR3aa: CASSQFSDRAYYNEQFF
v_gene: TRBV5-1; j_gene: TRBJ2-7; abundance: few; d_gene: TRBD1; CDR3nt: TGCGCCAGTCGCACGACCGGGACAGTCGACTACGAGCAGTACTTC; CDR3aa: CASRTTGTVDYEQYF